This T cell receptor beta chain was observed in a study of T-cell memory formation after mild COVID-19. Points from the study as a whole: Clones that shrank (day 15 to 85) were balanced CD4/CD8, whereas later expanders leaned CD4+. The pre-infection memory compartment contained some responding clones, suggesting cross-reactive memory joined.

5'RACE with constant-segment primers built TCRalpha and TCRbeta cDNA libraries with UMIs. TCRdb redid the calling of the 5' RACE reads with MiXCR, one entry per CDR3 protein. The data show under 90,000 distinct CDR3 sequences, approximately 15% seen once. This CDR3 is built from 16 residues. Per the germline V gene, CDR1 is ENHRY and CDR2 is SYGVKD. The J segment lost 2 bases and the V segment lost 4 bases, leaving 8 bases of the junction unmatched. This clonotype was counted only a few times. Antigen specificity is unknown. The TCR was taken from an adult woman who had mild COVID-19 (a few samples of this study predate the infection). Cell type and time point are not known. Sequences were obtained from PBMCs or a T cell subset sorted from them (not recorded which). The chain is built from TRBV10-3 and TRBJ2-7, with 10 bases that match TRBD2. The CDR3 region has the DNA TGTGCCATCAGTGCGTCCGGGACTAGCGAAACCTACGAGCAGTACTTC. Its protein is CAISASGTSETYEQYF.